This TCR beta chain originates from a study of post-analysis software for immune sequencing data. Unique molecular identifiers were built into the TCR beta cDNA libraries. TCRdb redid the calling of the PCR reads with MiXCR, one entry per CDR3 protein. The table lists hundreds of thousands of distinct CDR3 sequences, approximately 59% of them singletons. The CDR3 spans 10 residues. Germline CDR1 and CDR2: DFQATT and SNEGSKA (reference sequence). Trimming took 5 bases from V and 3 from J, leaving 3 bases between them. For this clonotype: Its target is not known.

Findings and caveats of the study: Comparison of patients with controls showed 5 or 6 TRBV segments more frequent in patients, TRBV5-6, TRBV5-1 and TRBV20-1 among them.

This clonotype was sampled from a girl aged 2-10 years with multiple sclerosis. Sequences were obtained from blood. J is TRBJ2-3 and V is TRBV20-1; D is unclear. The chain's CDR3 is CSAPTDTQYF. In DNA, the CDR3 is TGCAGTGCTCCTACAGATACGCAGTATTTT.